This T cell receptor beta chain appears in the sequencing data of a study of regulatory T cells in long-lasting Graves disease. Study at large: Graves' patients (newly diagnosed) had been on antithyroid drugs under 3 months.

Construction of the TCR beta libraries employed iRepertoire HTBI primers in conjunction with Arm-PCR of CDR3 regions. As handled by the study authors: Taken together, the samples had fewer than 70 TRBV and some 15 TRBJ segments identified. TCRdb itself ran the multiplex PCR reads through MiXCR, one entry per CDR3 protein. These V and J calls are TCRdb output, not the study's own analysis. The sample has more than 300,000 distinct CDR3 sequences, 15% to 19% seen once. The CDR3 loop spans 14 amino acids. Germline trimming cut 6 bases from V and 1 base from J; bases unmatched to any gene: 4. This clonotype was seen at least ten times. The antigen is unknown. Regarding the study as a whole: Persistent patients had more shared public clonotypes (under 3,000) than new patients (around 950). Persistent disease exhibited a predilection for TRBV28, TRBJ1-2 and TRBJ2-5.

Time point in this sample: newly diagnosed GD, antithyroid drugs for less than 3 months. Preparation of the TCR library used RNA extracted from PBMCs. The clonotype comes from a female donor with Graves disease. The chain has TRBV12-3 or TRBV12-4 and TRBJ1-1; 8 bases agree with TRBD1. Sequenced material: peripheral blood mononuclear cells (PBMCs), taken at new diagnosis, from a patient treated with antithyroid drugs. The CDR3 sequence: CASSSGQGNTEAFF. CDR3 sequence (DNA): TGTGCCAGCAGCTCAGGACAGGGGAACACTGAAGCTTTCTTT.